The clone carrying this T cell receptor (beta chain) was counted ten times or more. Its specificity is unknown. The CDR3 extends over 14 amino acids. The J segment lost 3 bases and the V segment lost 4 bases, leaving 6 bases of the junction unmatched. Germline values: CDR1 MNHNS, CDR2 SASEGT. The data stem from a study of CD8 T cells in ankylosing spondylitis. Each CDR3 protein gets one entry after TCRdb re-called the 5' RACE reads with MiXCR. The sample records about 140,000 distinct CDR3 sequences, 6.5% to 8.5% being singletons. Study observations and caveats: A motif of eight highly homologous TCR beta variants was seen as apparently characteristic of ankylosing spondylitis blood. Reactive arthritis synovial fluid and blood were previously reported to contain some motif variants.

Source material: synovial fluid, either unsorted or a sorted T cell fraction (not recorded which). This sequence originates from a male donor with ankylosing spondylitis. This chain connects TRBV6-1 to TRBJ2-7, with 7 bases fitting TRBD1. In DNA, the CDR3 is TGTGCCAGCAGTGCCGGGACAGCTGACTACGAGCAGTACTTC. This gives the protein CASSAGTADYEQYF.